The clone carrying this TCR beta chain has only a few counts. Its antigen is as yet unknown. Trimming removed 5 bases from V and 5 bases from J, with 10 bases in between. Germline loops: CDR1 SGHAT, CDR2 FQNNGV. There are 13 residues in the CDR3. TCRdb itself ran the 5' RACE reads through MiXCR, one entry per CDR3 protein. The repertoire has approximately 1.8 million distinct CDR3 sequences, less than 40% of them found once; the top ten carry more than 0.25%. This sample is part of a study of identical twins. Study-level findings and limits: The models gave estimates that fell short of the out-of-frame TCR alpha sharing seen in monozygotic twins.

The sequencing sample was made of cord blood. The chain recombines TRBV11-2 with TRBJ2-1; D is undetermined. The clonotype comes from a newborn girl in good health. CDR3 sequence reads: CASSVGYDNEQFF. The CDR3 nucleotides read TGTGCCAGCAGCGTTGGCTACGACAATGAGCAGTTCTTC.